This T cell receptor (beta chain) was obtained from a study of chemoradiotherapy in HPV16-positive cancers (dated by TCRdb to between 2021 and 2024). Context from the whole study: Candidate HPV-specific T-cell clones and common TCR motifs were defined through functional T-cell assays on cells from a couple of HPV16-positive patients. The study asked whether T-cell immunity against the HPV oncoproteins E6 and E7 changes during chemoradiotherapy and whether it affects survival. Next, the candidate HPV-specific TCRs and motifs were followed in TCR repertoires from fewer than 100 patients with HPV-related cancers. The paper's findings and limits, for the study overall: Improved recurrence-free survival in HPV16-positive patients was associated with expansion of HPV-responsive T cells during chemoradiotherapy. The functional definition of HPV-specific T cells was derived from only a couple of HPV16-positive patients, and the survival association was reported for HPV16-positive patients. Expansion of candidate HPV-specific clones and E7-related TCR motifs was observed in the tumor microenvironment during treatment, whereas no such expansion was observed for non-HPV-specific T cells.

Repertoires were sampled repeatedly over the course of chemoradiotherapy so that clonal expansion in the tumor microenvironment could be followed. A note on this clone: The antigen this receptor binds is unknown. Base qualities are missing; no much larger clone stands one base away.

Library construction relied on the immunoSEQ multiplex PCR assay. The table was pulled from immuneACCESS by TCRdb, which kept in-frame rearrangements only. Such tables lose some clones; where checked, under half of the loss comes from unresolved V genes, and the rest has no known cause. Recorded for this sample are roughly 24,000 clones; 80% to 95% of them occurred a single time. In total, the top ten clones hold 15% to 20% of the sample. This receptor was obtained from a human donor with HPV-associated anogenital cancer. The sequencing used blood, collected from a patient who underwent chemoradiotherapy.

The CDR3 reads as follows: CASSPFGGLSSYEQYF. The DNA sequence is given as TGTGCCAGCTCACCTTTTGGCGGTCTTAGCTCCTACGAGCAGTACTTC. The chain is made from TRBV18 and TRBJ2-7; no D gene is confidently identified. There are 16 amino acids in the CDR3, from cysteine to phenylalanine inclusive. CDR3 DNA only is kept here, 48 bases in frame from base 1. Reading the germline V gene gives CDR1 KGHSH and CDR2 LQKENI. The junction shows trimming of 3 bases on V and 0 bases on J, plus 15 bases between the germline ends.